This T cell receptor beta chain derives from a study of shared clonotypes between healthy human individuals. Regarding the study as a whole: For naive CD4 cells, 4% to 6% of clonotypes were shared across a handful of donors.

Details on this clone: Its antigen is not identified.

The data were produced by immunoSEQ multiplex PCR, yet TCRdb's version contains in-frame clones alone and is incomplete. This sample carries millions of clones, roughly 94% of them seen once, and the ten largest clones take roughly 0.13%. V was cut by 5 bases and J by 10 bases, with 9 bases left in between. Germline CDR1 is LNHDA and CDR2 is SQIVND (reference sequence). This CDR3 spans 11 amino acids. This chain joins TRBV19 and TRBJ2-4; D gene unclear. This receptor was identified in a man between 18 and 29 years old in good health. Sequenced sample: naive CD4+ T cells sorted from blood. The subset here: CD45RA+ positively selected. The CDR3 reads CASSPSGIQYF. The CDR3 bases are TGTGCCAGTAGTCCCTCGGGTATTCAGTACTTC.